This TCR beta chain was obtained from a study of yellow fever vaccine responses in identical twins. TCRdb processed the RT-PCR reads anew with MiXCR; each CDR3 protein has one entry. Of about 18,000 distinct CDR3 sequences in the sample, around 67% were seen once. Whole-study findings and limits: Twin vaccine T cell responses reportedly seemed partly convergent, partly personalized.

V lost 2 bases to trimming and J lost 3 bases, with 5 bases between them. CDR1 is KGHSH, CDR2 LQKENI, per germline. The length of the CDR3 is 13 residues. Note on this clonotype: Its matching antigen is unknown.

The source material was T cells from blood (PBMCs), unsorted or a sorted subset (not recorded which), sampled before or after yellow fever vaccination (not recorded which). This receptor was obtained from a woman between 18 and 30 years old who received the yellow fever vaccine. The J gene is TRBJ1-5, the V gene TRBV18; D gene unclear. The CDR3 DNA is TGTGCCAGCTCACCAGGGCCCAATCAGCCCCAGCATTTT. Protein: CASSPGPNQPQHF.